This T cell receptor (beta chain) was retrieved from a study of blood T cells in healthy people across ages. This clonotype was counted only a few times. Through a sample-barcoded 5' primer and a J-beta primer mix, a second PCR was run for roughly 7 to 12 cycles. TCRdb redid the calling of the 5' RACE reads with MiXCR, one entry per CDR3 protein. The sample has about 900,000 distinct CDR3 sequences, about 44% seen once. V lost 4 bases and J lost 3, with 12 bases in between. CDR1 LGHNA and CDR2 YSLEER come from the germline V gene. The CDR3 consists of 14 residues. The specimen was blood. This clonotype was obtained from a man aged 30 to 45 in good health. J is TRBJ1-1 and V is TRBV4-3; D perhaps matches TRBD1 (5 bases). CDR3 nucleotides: TGCGCCAGCAGCCTCGGGGGGGGAGACACTGAAGCTTTCTTT. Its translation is CASSLGGGDTEAFF.